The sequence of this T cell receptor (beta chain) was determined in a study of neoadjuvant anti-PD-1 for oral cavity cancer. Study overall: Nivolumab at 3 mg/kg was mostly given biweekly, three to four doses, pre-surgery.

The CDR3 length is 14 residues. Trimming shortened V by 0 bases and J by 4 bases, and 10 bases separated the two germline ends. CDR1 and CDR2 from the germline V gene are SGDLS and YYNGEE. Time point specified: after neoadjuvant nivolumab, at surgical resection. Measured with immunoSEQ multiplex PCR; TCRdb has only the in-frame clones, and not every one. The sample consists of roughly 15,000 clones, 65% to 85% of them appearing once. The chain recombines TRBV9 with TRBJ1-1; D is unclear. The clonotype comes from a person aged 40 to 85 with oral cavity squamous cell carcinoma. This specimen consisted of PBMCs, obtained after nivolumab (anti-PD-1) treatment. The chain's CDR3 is CASSVVGEITEAFF. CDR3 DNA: TGTGCCAGCAGCGTAGTTGGGGAGATCACTGAAGCTTTCTTT.